This T cell receptor (beta chain) derives from a study of monozygotic twins with inflammatory bowel disease. Researchers used template switching to add UMIs featuring a 6-nucleotide sample barcode. From the 5' RACE reads, TCRdb lists one entry per CDR3 protein and no DNA. This sample's table has approximately 380,000 distinct CDR3 sequences. In the case of this clonotype: Its antigen is still unknown.

Notes on the study in general: Among the T cells, different subtypes could not be distinguished. Healthy co-twins had higher TCRbeta inverse Simpson diversity than their IBD twins. In patient repertoires, differing immunosuppressive treatments may have added some variability.

The germline CDR1 and CDR2 sequences are LNHNV and YYDKDF (reference sequence). The CDR3 is made up of 11 amino acids. The specimen was blood. The sequence derives from a human donor with ulcerative colitis or Crohn's disease, or a healthy co-twin of an affected twin (not recorded which). The V gene is TRBV15, the J gene TRBJ1-1. This CDR3 reads CATSRDSEAFF.